Reported below is one T cell receptor (beta chain). Its specificity is not known. CDR3 size: 12 residues. Germline V lookup: CDR1 MDHEN, CDR2 SYDVKM. Trimming cost V 10 bases and J 4 bases; bases outside gene matches: 4. TCRdb keeps only in-frame clones here, not all; method: immunoSEQ multiplex PCR. This sample has fewer than 150,000 clones, with more than 70% found just once. The data were taken from a study of cytomegalovirus exposure and HLA in healthy donors. Study-level information: Per a later analysis, the approximately 690 first-cohort and 100 to 150 validation repertoires shared one platform.

Points from the study as a whole: Cytomegalovirus association was assigned to about 150 TCR beta chains. That first-cohort TCR clusters tended to co-occur in the 95 to 150 validation repertoires was found in a later analysis.

This TCR was sampled from a man younger than 30 in good health and CMV-seronegative. The V gene is TRBV28, the J gene TRBJ1-2, with TRBD1 identical over 9 bases. The sample was PBMCs. The CDR3 reads CAIAGQGYGYTF. DNA for the CDR3: TGTGCCATCGCGGGACAGGGCTATGGCTACACCTTC.